The entry that follows covers one T cell receptor (beta chain) sequence. Cells designated naive CD8 were CD45RO-negative and were positively selected for CCR7, with terminally differentiated effector memory CD45RA+ cells excluded. Evenly divided among several immunoSEQ plates was the genomic DNA of each subset. Using immunoSEQ multiplex PCR, the repertoire was profiled, and TCRdb retains in-frame clones only, with some absent. This table holds under 2,000,000 clones, about 95% found once. This sample is drawn from a study of shared clonotypes between healthy human individuals. The V segment lost 5 bases and the J segment 0 bases; nucleotides outside the gene matches: 4. The germline V gene encodes CDR1 SEHNR and CDR2 FQNEAQ (reference sequence). This CDR3 has 16 residues.

The source is a man in his late teens or twenties in good health. J is TRBJ2-3 and V is TRBV7-9; 11 bases are shared with TRBD2. Sequencing used naive CD8+ T cells sorted from blood. For the CDR3, the DNA is TGTGCCAGCAGCCGGACTAGCGGGTATAGCACAGATACGCAGTATTTT. This sequence encodes CASSRTSGYSTDTQYF. Full variable domain (remainder filled in from reference TRBV7-9 and TRBJ2-3): DTGVSQNPRHKITKRGQNVTFRCDPISEHNRLYWYRQTLGQGPEFLTYFQNEAQLEKSRLLSDRFSAERPKGSFSTLEIQRTEQGDSAMYLCASSRTSGYSTDTQYFGPGTRLTVL.